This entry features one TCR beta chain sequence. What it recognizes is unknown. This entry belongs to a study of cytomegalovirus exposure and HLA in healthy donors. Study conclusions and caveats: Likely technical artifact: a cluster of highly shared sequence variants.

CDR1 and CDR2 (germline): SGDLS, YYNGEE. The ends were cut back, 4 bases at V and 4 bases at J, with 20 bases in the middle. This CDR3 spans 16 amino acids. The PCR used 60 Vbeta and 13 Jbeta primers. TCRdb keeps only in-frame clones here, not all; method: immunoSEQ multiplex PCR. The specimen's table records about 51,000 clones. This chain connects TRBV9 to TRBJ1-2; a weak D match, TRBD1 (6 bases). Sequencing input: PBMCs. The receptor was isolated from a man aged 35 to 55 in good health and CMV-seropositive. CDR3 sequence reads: CASSPWDTDYGYGYTF. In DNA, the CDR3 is TGTGCCAGCAGCCCGTGGGACACCGACTACGGCTATGGCTACACCTTC.